Following are 4 T cell receptor beta chains from one sample sequenced in a study of blood T cell repertoires in COVID-19. Data came from immunoSEQ multiplex PCR; TCRdb stores just in-frame clones and leaves some out. The data hold approximately 93,000 clones, with roughly 70% observed a single time. Specimen: peripheral blood. These receptors originate from a man between 70 and 80 years old with COVID-19, enrolled during active disease.

J is TRBJ2-6 and V is TRBV6-5; TRBD2 is a possible D gene (5 bases). V dropped 8 bases and J dropped 1 base, with 12 bases sitting between them. CDR1 and CDR2 (germline): MNHEY, SVGAGI. The CDR3 sequence is 15 residues long. CDR3 DNA: TGTGCCAGCGGAGGCTCTCTATCTGGGGCCAACGTCCTGACTTTC. Protein sequence: CASGGSLSGANVLTF.

The chain has TRBV19 and TRBJ2-7, with a tentative D call TRBD2 (6 bases). The length of the CDR3 is 16 residues. Germline V CDR1 and CDR2: LNHDA, SQIVND (reference sequence). V shed 3 bases and J shed 0 bases, with 15 bases lying between them. The CDR3 spells CASSIGSQPYSYEQYF. The CDR3 bases are TGTGCCAGTAGTATCGGGAGCCAGCCGTACTCCTACGAGCAGTACTTC.

The chain carries TRBV11-1 and TRBJ1-5; the D is unclear. The CDR3 has 16 residues. V shed 5 bases and J shed 7 bases, with 21 bases lying between them. The V gene's germline CDR1 is SGHAT and CDR2 FQDESV (reference sequence). Here the CDR3 DNA reads TGTGCCAGCAGCCCCAGCACGGGGAGGATATGGCAGCCCCAGCATTTT. Translating it yields CASSPSTGRIWQPQHF.

The J gene is TRBJ1-5, the V gene TRBV6-2 or TRBV6-3, with TRBD1 identical over 11 bases. The germline V gene encodes CDR1 MNHEY and CDR2 SVGEGT. This CDR3 contains 19 residues. The J segment lost 2 bases and the V segment lost 5 bases, leaving 14 bases of the junction unmatched. The CDR3, as DNA: TGTGCCAGCAGTGCGGACAGGGGGCGTAGGGTTAATGGCAATCAGCCCCAGCATTTT. It encodes CASSADRGRRVNGNQPQHF.